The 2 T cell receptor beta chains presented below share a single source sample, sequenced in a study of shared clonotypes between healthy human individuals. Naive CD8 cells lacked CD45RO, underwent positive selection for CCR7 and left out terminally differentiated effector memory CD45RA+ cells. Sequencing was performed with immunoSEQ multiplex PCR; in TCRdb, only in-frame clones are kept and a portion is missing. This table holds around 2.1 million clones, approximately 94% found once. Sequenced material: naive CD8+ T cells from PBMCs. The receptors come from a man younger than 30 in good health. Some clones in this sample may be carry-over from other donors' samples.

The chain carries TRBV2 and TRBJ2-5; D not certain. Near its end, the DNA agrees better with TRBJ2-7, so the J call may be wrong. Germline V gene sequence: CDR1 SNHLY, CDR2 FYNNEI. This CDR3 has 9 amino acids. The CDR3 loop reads CAIEYEQYF. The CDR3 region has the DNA TGTGCCATCGAATACGAGCAGTACTTC.

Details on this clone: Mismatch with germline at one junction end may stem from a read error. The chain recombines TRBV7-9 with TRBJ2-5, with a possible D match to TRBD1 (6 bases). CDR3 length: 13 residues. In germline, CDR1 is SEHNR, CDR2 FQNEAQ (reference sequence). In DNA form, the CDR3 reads TGTGCCAGCAGATTAGACAGGACGGAGACCCAGTACTTC. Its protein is CASRLDRTETQYF. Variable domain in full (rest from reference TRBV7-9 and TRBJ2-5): DTGVSQNPRHKITKRGQNVTFRCDPISEHNRLYWYRQTLGQGPEFLTYFQNEAQLEKSRLLSDRFSAERPKGSFSTLEIQRTEQGDSAMYLCASRLDRTETQYFGPGTRLLVL.